A single sample gave rise to the 5 T cell receptor beta chains below, sequenced in a study of T cells in Graves' hyperthyroidism and ophthalmopathy. From RNA transcripts, TCR beta CDR3 regions were amplified. The study used the HTBI primer set for a first-round RT-PCR of the TCR CDR3. In TCRdb, the multiplex PCR reads were re-called with MiXCR into one record per CDR3 protein. The sample consists of fewer than 650,000 distinct CDR3 sequences, around 14% of them appearing once. The sequenced material came from blood. All receptors derive from a woman in her 30s with Graves' hyperthyroidism that later progressed to Graves' ophthalmopathy.

This clonotype came up many times. This chain connects TRBV28 to TRBJ1-4; TRBD1 might be the D (5 bases). The CDR3 is 14 amino acids. V was trimmed by 7 bases and J by 1 base, leaving 10 bases between them. Germline CDR1 reads MDHEN; CDR2 reads SYDVKM. The CDR3 here is CASIGGVTNEKLFF. Written as DNA, the CDR3 is TGTGCCAGCATCGGGGGGGTAACTAATGAAAAACTGTTTTTT.

This clonotype was picked up many times. The rearrangement joins TRBV10-3 to TRBJ1-2, with 8 positions matching TRBD1. Trimming at V came to 7 bases and at J to 4 bases, leaving 2 bases not matched to a gene. In germline, CDR1 is ENHRY, CDR2 SYGVKD. The CDR3 extends over 12 amino acids. The CDR3 reads CAITDRGYGYTF. The CDR3 DNA sequence: TGTGCCATCACCGACAGGGGCTATGGCTACACCTTC.

The chain has TRBV7-9 and TRBJ1-5; 7 nucleotides match TRBD1. The CDR3 runs 14 residues. V lost 1 base, J lost 5 bases, and 2 bases stayed unmatched. CDR1 is SEHNR, CDR2 FQNEAQ, per germline (reference sequence). This CDR3 is CASSLGDRYQPQHF. Written as DNA, the CDR3 is TGTGCCAGCAGCTTAGGGGACAGATATCAGCCCCAGCATTTT.

This clonotype showed up just once. V usage is TRBV25-1 and J usage is TRBJ2-3; D is ambiguous. CDR1 is MGHDK and CDR2 is SYGVNS in the germline V gene. The CDR3 contains 16 residues. V shed 6 bases and J shed 2 bases, with 18 bases lying between them. The CDR3 here is CASRANPSRVTDTQYF. The CDR3 DNA sequence: TGTGCCAGCAGGGCCAATCCGTCCCGGGTCACAGATACGCAGTATTTT. Combining the CDR3 with reference TRBV25-1 and TRBJ2-3 gives the whole variable domain EADIYQTPRYLVIGTGKKITLECSQTMGHDKMYWYQQDPGMELHLIHYSYGVNSTEKGDLSSESTVSRIRTEHFPLTLESARPSHTSQYLCASRANPSRVTDTQYFGPGTRLTVL.

This clonotype has a handful of counts. The chain employs TRBV6-5 and TRBJ2-7; no reliable D call. CDR1 is MNHEY and CDR2 is SVGAGI in the germline V gene. The CDR3 consists of 13 residues. The ends were cut back, 3 bases at V and 2 bases at J, with 8 bases in the middle. CDR3 sequence (DNA): TGTGCCAGCAGTTATGGCCCGGCCTACGAGCAGTACTTC. This translates into CASSYGPAYEQYF.